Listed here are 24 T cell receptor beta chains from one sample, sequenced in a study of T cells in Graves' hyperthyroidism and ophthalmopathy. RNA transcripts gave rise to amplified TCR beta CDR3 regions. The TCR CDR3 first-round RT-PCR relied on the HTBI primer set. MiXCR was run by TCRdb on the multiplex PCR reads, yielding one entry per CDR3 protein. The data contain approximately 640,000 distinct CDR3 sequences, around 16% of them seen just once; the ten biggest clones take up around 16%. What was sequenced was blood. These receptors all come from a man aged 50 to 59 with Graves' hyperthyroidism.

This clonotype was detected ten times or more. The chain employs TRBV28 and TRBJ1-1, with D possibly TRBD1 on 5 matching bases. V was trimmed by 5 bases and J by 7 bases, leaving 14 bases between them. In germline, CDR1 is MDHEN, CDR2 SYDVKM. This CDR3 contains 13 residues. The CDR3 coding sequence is TGTGCCAGCAGTCCGGGACGTAGAGGTGAAGCTTTCTTT. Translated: CASSPGRRGEAFF. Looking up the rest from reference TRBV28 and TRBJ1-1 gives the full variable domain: DVKVTQSSRYLVKRTGEKVFLECVQDMDHENMFWYRQDPGLGLRLIYFSYDVKMKEKGDIPEGYSVSREKKERFSLILESASTNQTSMYLCASSPGRRGEAFFGQGTRLTVV.

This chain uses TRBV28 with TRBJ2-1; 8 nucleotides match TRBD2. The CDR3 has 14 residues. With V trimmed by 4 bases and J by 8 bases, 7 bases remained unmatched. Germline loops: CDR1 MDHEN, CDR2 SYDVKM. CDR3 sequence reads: CASSSRSGSDEQFF. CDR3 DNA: TGTGCCAGCAGTTCAAGGAGCGGGAGTGATGAGCAGTTCTTC.

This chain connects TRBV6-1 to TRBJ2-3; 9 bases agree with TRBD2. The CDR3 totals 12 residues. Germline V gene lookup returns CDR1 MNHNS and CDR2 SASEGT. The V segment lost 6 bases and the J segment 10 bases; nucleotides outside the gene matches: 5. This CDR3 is CASSGTSFPQYF. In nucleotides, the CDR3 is TGTGCCAGCAGCGGGACTAGCTTTCCGCAGTATTTT.

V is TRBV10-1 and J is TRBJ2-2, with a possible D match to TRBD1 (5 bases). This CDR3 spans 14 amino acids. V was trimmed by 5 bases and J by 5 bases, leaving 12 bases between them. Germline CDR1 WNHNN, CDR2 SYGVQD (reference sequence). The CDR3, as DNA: TGCGCCAGCAGTCGAGACAGCCCTACCGGGGAGCTGTTTTTT. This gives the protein CASSRDSPTGELFF.

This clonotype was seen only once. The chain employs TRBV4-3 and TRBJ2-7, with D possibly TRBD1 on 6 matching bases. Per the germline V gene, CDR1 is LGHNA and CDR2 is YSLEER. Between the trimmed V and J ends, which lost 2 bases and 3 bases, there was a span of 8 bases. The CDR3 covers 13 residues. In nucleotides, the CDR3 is TGCGCCAGCAGCCAAAAAGGGGGCTACGAGCAGTACTTC. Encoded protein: CASSQKGGYEQYF.

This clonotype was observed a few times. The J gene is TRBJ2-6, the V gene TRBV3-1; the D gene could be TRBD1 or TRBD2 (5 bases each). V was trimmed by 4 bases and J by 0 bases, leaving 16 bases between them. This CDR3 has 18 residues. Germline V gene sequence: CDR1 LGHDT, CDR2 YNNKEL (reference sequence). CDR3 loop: CASSRYSGGHSGANVLTF. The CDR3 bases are TGTGCCAGCAGCCGATACAGCGGAGGACACTCTGGGGCCAACGTCCTGACTTTC.

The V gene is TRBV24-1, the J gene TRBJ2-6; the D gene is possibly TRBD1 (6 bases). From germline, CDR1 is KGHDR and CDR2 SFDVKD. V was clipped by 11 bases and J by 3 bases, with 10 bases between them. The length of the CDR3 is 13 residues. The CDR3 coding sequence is TGTGCCATTTCAGGGGATGGGGCCAACGTCCTGACTTTC. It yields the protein CAISGDGANVLTF.

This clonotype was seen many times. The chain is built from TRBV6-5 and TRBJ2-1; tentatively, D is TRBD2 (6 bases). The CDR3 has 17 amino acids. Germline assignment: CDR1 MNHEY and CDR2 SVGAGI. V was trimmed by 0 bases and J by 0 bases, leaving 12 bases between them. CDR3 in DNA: TGTGCCAGCAGTTACTCTAGCGGTGCTAGCTCCTACAATGAGCAGTTCTTC. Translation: CASSYSSGASSYNEQFF.

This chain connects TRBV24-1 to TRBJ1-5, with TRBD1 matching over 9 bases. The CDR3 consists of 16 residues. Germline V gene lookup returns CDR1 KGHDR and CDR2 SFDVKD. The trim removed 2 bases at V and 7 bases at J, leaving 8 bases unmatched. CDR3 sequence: CATSDSGTGLGQPQHF. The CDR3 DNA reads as TGTGCCACCAGTGATTCCGGGACAGGGTTGGGACAGCCCCAGCATTTT.

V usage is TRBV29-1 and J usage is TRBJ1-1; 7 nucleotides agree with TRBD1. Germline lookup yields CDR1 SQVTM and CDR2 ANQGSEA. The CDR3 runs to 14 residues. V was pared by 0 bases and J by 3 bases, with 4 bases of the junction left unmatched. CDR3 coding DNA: TGCAGCGTTGAAGACGGTCAGGGGGACACTGAAGCTTTCTTT. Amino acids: CSVEDGQGDTEAFF.

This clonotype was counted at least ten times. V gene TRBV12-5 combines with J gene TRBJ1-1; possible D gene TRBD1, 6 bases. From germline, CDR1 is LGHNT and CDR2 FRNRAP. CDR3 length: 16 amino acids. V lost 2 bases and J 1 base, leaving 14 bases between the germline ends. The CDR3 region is CASGLTGQKPNTEAFF. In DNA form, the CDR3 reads TGTGCTAGTGGTTTGACTGGACAGAAACCGAACACTGAAGCTTTCTTT.

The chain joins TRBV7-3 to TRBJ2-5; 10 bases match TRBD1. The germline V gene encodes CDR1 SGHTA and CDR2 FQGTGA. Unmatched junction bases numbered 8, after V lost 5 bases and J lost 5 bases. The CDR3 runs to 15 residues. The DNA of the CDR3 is TGTGCCAGCAGCGGACAGGGGGGTATTTTGGAGACCCAGTACTTC. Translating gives CASSGQGGILETQYF.

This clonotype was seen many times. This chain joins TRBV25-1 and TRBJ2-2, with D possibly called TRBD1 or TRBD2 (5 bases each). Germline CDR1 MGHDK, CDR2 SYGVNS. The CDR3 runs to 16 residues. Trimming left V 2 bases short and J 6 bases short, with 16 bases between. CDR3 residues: CASSEGTLLKSGELFF. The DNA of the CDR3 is TGTGCCAGCAGTGAAGGGACGCTGTTGAAGTCCGGGGAGCTGTTTTTT.

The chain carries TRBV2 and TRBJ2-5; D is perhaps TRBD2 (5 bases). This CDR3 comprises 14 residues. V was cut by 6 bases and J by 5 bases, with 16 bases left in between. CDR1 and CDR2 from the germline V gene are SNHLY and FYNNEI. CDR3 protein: CASSGETRRETQYF. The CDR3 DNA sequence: TGTGCCAGCAGCGGGGAGACCCGCAGGGAGACCCAGTACTTC.

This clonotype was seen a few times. The CDR3 here is CASSQSLGQSSYNEQFF. CDR3 nucleotide sequence: TGCGCCAGCAGCCAATCGCTGGGACAGAGCTCCTACAATGAGCAGTTCTTC. The chain combines TRBV4-3 with TRBJ2-1; 7 bases align to TRBD1. The J segment lost 0 bases and the V segment lost 2 bases, leaving 7 bases of the junction unmatched. Germline values: CDR1 LGHNA, CDR2 YSLEER. This CDR3 comprises 17 residues.

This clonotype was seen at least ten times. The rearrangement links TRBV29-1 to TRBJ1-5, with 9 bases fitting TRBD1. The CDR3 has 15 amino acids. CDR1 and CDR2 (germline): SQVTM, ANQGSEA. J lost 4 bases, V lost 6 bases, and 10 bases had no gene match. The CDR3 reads CSVATGTGPNQPQHF. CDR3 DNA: TGCAGCGTCGCCACCGGGACAGGGCCTAATCAGCCCCAGCATTTT.

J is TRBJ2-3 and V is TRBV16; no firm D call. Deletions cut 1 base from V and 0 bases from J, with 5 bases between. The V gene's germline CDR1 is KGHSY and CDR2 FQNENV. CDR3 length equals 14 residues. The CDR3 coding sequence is TGTGCCAGCAGCCAATGGTCTAGCACAGATACGCAGTATTTT. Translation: CASSQWSSTDTQYF.

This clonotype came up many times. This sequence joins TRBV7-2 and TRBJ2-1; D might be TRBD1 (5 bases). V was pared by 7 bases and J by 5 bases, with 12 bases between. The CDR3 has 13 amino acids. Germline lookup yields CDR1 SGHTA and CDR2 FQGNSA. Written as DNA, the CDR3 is TGTGCCAGCAATAGGGGCAGGAACAATGAGCAGTTCTTC. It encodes CASNRGRNNEQFF.

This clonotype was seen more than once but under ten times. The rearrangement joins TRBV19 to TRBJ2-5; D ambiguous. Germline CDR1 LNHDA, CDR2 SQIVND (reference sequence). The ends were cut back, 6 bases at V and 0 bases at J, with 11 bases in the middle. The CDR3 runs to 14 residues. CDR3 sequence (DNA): TGTGCCAGTAGCCCCGGGTCCTACCAAGAGACCCAGTACTTC. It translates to CASSPGSYQETQYF.

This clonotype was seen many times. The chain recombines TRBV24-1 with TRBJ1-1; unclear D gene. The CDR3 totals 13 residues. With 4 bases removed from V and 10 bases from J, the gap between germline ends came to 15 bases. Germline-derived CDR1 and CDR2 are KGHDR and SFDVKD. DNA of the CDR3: TGTGCCACCAGTGAGACCGGATCTTCCGGAGCTTTCTTT. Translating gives CATSETGSSGAFF.

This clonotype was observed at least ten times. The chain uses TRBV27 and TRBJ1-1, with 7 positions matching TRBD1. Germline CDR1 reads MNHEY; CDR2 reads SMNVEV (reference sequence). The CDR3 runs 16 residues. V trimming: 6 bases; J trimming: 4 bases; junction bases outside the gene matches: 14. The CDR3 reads CASSPTLTGEGTEAFF. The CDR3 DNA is TGTGCCAGCAGCCCAACATTAACAGGGGAAGGCACTGAAGCTTTCTTT.

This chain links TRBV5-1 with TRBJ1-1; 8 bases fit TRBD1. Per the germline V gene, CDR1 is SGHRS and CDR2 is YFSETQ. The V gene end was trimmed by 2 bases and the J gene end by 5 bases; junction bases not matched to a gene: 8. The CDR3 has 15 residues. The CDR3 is CASSFTGGSGTEAFF. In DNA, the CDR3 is TGCGCCAGCAGCTTCACAGGGGGTAGTGGTACTGAAGCTTTCTTT.

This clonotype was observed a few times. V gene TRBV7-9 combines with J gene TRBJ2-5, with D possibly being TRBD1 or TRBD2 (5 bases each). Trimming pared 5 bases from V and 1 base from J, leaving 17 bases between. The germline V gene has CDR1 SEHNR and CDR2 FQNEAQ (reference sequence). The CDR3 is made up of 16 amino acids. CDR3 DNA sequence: TGTGCCAGCAGCCGGCCGGGGACGGATATCCAAGAGACCCAGTACTTC. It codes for CASSRPGTDIQETQYF.

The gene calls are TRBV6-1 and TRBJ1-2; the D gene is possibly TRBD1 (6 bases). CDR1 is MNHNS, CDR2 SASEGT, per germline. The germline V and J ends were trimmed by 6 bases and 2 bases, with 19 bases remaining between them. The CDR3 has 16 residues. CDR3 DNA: TGTGCCAGCAGGGACGTTAACAGGGTGAAAAACTATGGCTACACCTTC. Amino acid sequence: CASRDVNRVKNYGYTF.